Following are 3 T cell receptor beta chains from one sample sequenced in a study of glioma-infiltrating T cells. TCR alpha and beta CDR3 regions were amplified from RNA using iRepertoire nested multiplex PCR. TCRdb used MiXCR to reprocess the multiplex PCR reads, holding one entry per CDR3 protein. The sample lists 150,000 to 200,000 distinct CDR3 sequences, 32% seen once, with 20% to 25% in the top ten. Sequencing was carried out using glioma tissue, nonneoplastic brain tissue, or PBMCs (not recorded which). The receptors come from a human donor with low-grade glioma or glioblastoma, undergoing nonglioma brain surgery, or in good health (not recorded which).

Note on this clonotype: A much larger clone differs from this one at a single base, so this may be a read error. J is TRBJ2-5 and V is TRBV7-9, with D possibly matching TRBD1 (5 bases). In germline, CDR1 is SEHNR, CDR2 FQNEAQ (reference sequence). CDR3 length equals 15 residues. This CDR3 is CASSLGQSAQGTQYF. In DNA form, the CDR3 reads TGTGCCAGCAGCTTAGGACAGTCGGCACAAGGGACCCAGTACTTC.

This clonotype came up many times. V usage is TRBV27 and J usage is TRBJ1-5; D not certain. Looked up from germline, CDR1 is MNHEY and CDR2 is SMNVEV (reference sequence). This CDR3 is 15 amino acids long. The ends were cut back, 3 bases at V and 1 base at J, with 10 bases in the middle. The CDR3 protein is CASSFSGLSNQPQHF. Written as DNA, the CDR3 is TGTGCCAGCAGTTTTAGCGGACTGAGCAATCAGCCCCAGCATTTT.

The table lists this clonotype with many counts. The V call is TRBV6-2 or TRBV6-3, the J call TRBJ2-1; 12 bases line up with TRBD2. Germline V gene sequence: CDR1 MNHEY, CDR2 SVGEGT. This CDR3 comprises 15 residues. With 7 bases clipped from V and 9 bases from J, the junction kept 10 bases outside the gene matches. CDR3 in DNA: TGTGCCAGCACCCTACTAGCGGGAGGCGGTAGTGAGCAGTTCTTC. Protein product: CASTLLAGGGSEQFF.